One sample yielded the 14 T cell receptor beta chains listed below, sequenced in a study of T-cell memory formation after mild COVID-19. TCRdb reprocessed the 5' RACE reads via MiXCR and lists one record per CDR3 protein. The sample lists more than 350,000 distinct CDR3 sequences; 20% to 25% were seen once. Sequenced: PBMCs or a T cell subset sorted from them (not recorded which). These receptors were collected from an adult woman who had mild COVID-19 (a few samples of this study predate the infection). Cell type and time point are not known.

The chain carries TRBV19 and TRBJ2-7; TRBD1 is a possible D gene (6 bases). This CDR3 contains 15 residues. Germline V gene sequence: CDR1 LNHDA, CDR2 SQIVND (reference sequence). Trimming took off 4 bases at V and 3 bases at J, with 16 bases between the two ends. CDR3 loop: CASSTGTNNLYEQYF. The DNA for the CDR3 is TGTGCCAGTAGTACCGGGACAAATAACCTCTACGAGCAGTACTTC.

The J gene is TRBJ1-1, the V gene TRBV3-1; D is undetermined. The V gene lost 1 base and the J gene lost 7 bases, with 7 bases spanning the gap. CDR3 size: 12 residues. The germline gives CDR1 LGHDT, CDR2 YNNKEL (reference sequence). The CDR3 region is CASSQATNEAFF. The CDR3 coding sequence is TGTGCCAGCAGCCAAGCGACCAATGAAGCTTTCTTT.

A remark on this clonotype: At one end the junction does not follow the germline gene, possibly because of a read error. The rearrangement joins TRBV29-1 to TRBJ1-5; D not certain. This CDR3 spans 13 amino acids. CDR1 is SQVTM, CDR2 ANQGSEA, per germline. CDR3 in amino acids: CGVGGNSNQPQHF. The CDR3 DNA sequence: TGCGGCGTTGGAGGGAACAGTAATCAGCCCCAGCATTTT.

With regard to this clonotype: At one of its ends the junction is not consistent with the germline gene, which may arise from a read error. The chain recombines TRBV3-1 with TRBJ2-7; perhaps TRBD1 as D (8 bases). The CDR3 runs 13 residues. The V gene's germline CDR1 is LGHDT and CDR2 YNNKEL (reference sequence). The CDR3 region is CASSQPGGDRIYF. The CDR3 region has the DNA TGTGCCAGCAGCCAACCTGGGGGGGACAGGATCTATTTC.

This clonotype was counted only a few times. One end of the junction does not line up with germline, which may come from a read error. This sequence joins TRBV7-7 and TRBJ2-1; 8 bases fit TRBD2. Germline CDR1 is SSHAT and CDR2 is FNYEAQ (reference sequence). The length of the CDR3 is 16 residues. This CDR3 reads CASSPRVAGTGHEQFF. CDR3 nucleotide sequence: TGTGCTAGCAGCCCTCGGGTAGCGGGAACGGGGCATGAGCAGTTCTTC.

The chain is built from TRBV18 and TRBJ1-4; D is uncertain. CDR1 is KGHSH and CDR2 is LQKENI in the germline V gene. V was shortened by 3 bases and J by 8 bases, with 13 bases between the two germline ends. The length of the CDR3 is 14 residues. This CDR3 is CASSPPGLQEKLFF. CDR3 in DNA: TGTGCCAGCTCACCGCCCGGGCTTCAGGAAAAACTGTTTTTT.

V and J are TRBV12-3 or TRBV12-4 and TRBJ2-1, with 10 bases that match TRBD2. There are 15 residues in the CDR3. V dropped 6 bases and J dropped 6; count of bases not matched to a gene: 8. This chain's CDR3 is CASSQTGTSANEQFF. The CDR3 DNA follows: TGTGCCAGCAGCCAGACCGGGACTAGCGCCAATGAGCAGTTCTTC.

This clonotype was detected a few times. The chain is built from TRBV6-1 and TRBJ2-7; D remains unclear. CDR3 length equals 12 residues. Trimming took 5 bases from V and 5 from J, leaving 10 bases between them. CDR1 is MNHNS and CDR2 is SASEGT in the germline V gene. The CDR3 loop reads CASSPIPNEQYF. Written as DNA, the CDR3 is TGTGCCAGCAGTCCGATCCCTAACGAGCAGTACTTC.

The rearrangement links TRBV7-2 to TRBJ1-2; D is possibly TRBD1 (5 bases). Trimming shortened V by 0 bases and J by 4 bases, and 15 bases separated the two germline ends. Looked up from germline, CDR1 is SGHTA and CDR2 is FQGNSA. The CDR3 covers 16 residues. CDR3 DNA sequence: TGTGCCAGCAGCTTAGCGCCTGAGGGGCTGTCCTATGGCTACACCTTC. Protein product: CASSLAPEGLSYGYTF.

In this sample, this clonotype turned up a few times. This chain uses TRBV4-2 with TRBJ2-3; D gene unclear. The CDR3 is 15 residues long. The V end was cut by 0 bases, the J end by 0 bases, with 7 bases between. Germline CDR1 LGHNA, CDR2 YNFKEQ. The CDR3 nucleotides read TGTGCCAGCAGCCAAGACGCAGACAGCACAGATACGCAGTATTTT. The encoded protein is CASSQDADSTDTQYF.

This clonotype has ten or more counts. The chain combines TRBV12-3 or TRBV12-4 with TRBJ2-3; no definite D call. The CDR3 is 12 residues long. Trimming pared 5 bases from V and 5 bases from J, leaving 8 bases between. The CDR3 DNA sequence: TGTGCCAGCAGTCCCCCTGGAGATACGCAGTATTTT. Translated: CASSPPGDTQYF.

This sequence joins TRBV5-1 and TRBJ2-2; perhaps TRBD2 as D (6 bases). The CDR3 sequence is 15 residues long. V was shortened by 1 base and J by 4 bases, with 11 bases between the two germline ends. CDR1 and CDR2 from the germline V gene are SGHRS and YFSETQ. The CDR3 here is CASSLLMGGTGELFF. The CDR3 DNA reads as TGCGCCAGCAGCTTGTTAATGGGGGGCACCGGGGAGCTGTTTTTT.

This chain joins TRBV12-3 or TRBV12-4 and TRBJ1-3; D is ambiguous. The CDR3 extends over 14 amino acids. Trimming removed 7 bases at V and 0 bases at J, with 10 bases between. The CDR3 loop reads CASTLLGSGNTIYF. Written as DNA, the CDR3 is TGTGCCAGCACCCTTTTAGGCTCTGGAAACACCATATATTTT.

The chain couples TRBV24-1 to TRBJ2-1, with D hard to call. The germline V and J ends were trimmed by 4 bases and 7 bases, with 4 bases remaining between them. Looked up from germline, CDR1 is KGHDR and CDR2 is SFDVKD. The CDR3 is made up of 11 amino acids. CDR3 DNA: TGTGCCACCAGTGACAGAAATGAGCAGTTCTTC. This gives the protein CATSDRNEQFF.